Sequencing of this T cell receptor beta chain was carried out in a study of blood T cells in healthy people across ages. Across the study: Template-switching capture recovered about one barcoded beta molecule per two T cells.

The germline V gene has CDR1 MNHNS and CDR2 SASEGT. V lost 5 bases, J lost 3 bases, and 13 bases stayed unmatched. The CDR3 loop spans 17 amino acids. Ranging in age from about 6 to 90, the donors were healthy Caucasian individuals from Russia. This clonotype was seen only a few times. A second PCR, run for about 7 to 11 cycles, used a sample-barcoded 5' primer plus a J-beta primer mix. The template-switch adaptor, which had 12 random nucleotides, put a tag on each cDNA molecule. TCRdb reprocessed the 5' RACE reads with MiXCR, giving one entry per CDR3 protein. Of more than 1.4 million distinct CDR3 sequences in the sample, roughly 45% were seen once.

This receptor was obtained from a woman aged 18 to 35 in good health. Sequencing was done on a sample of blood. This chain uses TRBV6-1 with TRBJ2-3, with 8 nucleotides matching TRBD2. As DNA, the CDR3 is TGTGCCAGCAGTCCCGGACCTCATCGACTAGCGACAGATACGCAGTATTTT. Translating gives CASSPGPHRLATDTQYF.